The 18 T cell receptor beta chains below were found in one sample sequenced in a study of OX40 agonist ivuxolimab in advanced cancers. Library preparation was by the immunoSEQ multiplex PCR assay. TCRdb stores this immuneACCESS table with in-frame sequences only. Part of the clones is absent; in the studies checked, under half of the shortfall reflects unresolved V genes, and no reason is known for the rest. Within this sample are 80,000 to 85,000 clones, with around 84% of them counted one time only. Jointly, the top ten make up approximately 6.3% of the sample. The sequenced sample was CD4+ or CD8+ T cells sorted from blood, obtained in a trial of the OX40 agonist ivuxolimab. The receptor set was obtained from an adult with an advanced solid tumor such as melanoma, head and neck, liver or kidney cancer.

V gene TRBV15 combines with J gene TRBJ2-5, with TRBD2 matching 10 bases. V shed 0 bases, J shed 7 bases, and the junction held 2 bases outside the gene matches. Looked up from germline, CDR1 is LNHNV and CDR2 is YYDKDF (reference sequence). CDR3 size: 14 residues. CDR3 in amino acids: CATSRDRLAGTQYF. The CDR3 DNA reads as TGTGCCACCAGCAGAGATAGACTAGCGGGGACCCAGTACTTC.

This chain joins TRBV29-1 and TRBJ2-7, with 7 bases lining up with TRBD2. The junction had 9 bases not matched to a gene; V was cut back by 5 bases and J by 5 bases. Germline V CDR1 and CDR2: SQVTM, ANQGSEA. CDR3 length: 13 residues. CDR3: CSVIVGRGNEQYV. In DNA form, the CDR3 reads TGCAGCGTTATTGTTGGGAGGGGCAACGAGCAGTACGTC.

The chain links TRBV9 to TRBJ2-3, with D possibly matching TRBD2 (7 bases). Germline CDR1 and CDR2: SGDLS and YYNGEE. Trimming removed 3 bases from V and 2 bases from J, with 16 bases in between. This CDR3 spans 16 amino acids. In DNA, the CDR3 is TGTGCCAGCAGCGCTGGGGGGGGCCTCCCCACAGATACGCAGTATTTT. It translates to CASSAGGGLPTDTQYF.

The J gene is TRBJ1-5, the V gene TRBV27; 8 positions agree with TRBD1. The germline V gene encodes CDR1 MNHEY and CDR2 SMNVEV (reference sequence). Trimming at V came to 10 bases and at J to 6 bases, leaving 5 bases not matched to a gene. There are 12 residues in the CDR3. The CDR3 DNA reads TGTGCCACCTGGACAGGGCGTCAGCCCCAGCATTTT. Amino acids: CATWTGRQPQHF.

The V and J genes are TRBV19 and TRBJ1-1; D call uncertain. V lost 4 bases to trimming and J lost 0 bases, with 6 bases between them. The CDR3 runs 13 residues. Germline V CDR1 and CDR2: LNHDA, SQIVND (reference sequence). The CDR3 DNA reads TGTGCCAGTAGTACCCAAATGAACACTGAAGCTTTCTTT. Its protein product is CASSTQMNTEAFF. The full variable domain, rest sourced from reference TRBV19 and TRBJ1-1, is DGGITQSPKYLFRKEGQNVTLSCEQNLNHDAMYWYRQDPGQGLRLIYYSQIVNDFQKGDIAEGYSVSREKKESFPLTVTSAQKNPTAFYLCASSTQMNTEAFFGQGTRLTVV.

V usage is TRBV5-1 and J usage is TRBJ1-1; 12 bases agree with TRBD1. CDR3 length: 16 amino acids. From germline, CDR1 is SGHRS and CDR2 YFSETQ. Trimming took 6 bases from V and 3 from J; bases not matched to a gene: 9. CDR3: CASKTGTGGRDTEAFF. The DNA for the CDR3 is TGCGCCAGCAAAACCGGGACAGGGGGCAGGGACACTGAAGCTTTCTTT.

The V gene is TRBV7-9, the J gene TRBJ1-4; 11 positions agree with TRBD1. Trimming took 5 bases from V and 7 from J; bases not matched to a gene: 6. Germline V gene lookup returns CDR1 SEHNR and CDR2 FQNEAQ (reference sequence). The CDR3 contains 15 residues. CDR3 in DNA: TGTGCCAGCAGCGGCAGGACAGGGGGCTTTGAAAAACTGTTTTTT. The encoded protein is CASSGRTGGFEKLFF.

The chain carries TRBV6-5 and TRBJ1-2; D is possibly TRBD1 (5 bases). The CDR3 has 15 amino acids. CDR1 and CDR2 (germline): MNHEY, SVGAGI. V lost 6 bases and J lost 5, with 19 bases in between. The CDR3 DNA reads as TGTGCCAGCAGCCTAGGACAACCTCGGGAGTATGGCTACACCTTC. Its translation: CASSLGQPREYGYTF.

The chain recombines TRBV28 with TRBJ1-6; D possibly corresponds to TRBD1 (6 bases). Germline values: CDR1 MDHEN, CDR2 SYDVKM. V was cut by 2 bases and J by 8 bases, with 16 bases left in between. The CDR3 consists of 16 residues. The chain's CDR3 is CASSLVGDTRDSPLHF. Written as DNA, the CDR3 is TGTGCCAGCAGTTTAGTAGGGGACACCCGGGATTCACCCCTCCACTTT.

The rearrangement links TRBV7-3 to TRBJ1-1, with TRBD1 identical over 7 bases. Losses at the gene ends were 4 bases for V and 4 bases for J; bases not matched to a gene: 18. The CDR3 extends over 18 amino acids. CDR1 is SGHTA and CDR2 is FQGTGA in the germline V gene. CDR3 bases: TGTGCCAGCAGCTCCCACCCGCGAGGGGGCGTAGGGGTCACTGAAGCTTTCTTT. Translation: CASSSHPRGGVGVTEAFF.

This chain joins TRBV30 and TRBJ2-3; TRBD2 matches at 11 bases. Germline lookup yields CDR1 GTSNPN and CDR2 SVGIG (reference sequence). J was trimmed by 1 base and V by 1 base; bases with no gene match: 10. The length of the CDR3 is 18 residues. The CDR3 reads CAWSERSGRAVGTDTQYF. The CDR3 DNA reads as TGTGCCTGGAGTGAGCGTAGCGGGAGGGCCGTGGGCACAGATACGCAGTATTTT.

The gene calls are TRBV5-1 and TRBJ2-2, with unresolved D. CDR3 length: 14 residues. Germline CDR1 reads SGHRS; CDR2 reads YFSETQ. Trimming shortened V by 1 base and J by 4 bases, and 8 bases separated the two germline ends. The CDR3 here is CASSLRQSTGELFF. The DNA for the CDR3 is TGCGCCAGCAGCTTGAGGCAGAGCACCGGGGAGCTGTTTTTT.

In this sample, this clone turned up a few times. The chain employs TRBV11-1 and TRBJ1-1; 8 positions agree with TRBD1. The CDR3 covers 14 residues. The trim removed 5 bases at V and 5 bases at J, leaving 7 bases unmatched. The germline CDR1 and CDR2 sequences are SGHAT and FQDESV (reference sequence). The CDR3 reads CASSTTGGRTEAFF. The CDR3 DNA sequence: TGTGCCAGCAGCACAACAGGGGGACGAACTGAAGCTTTCTTT.

This clone was seen only once. J is TRBJ2-3 and V is TRBV18; D gene ambiguous. Trimming left V 3 bases short and J 5 bases short, with 6 bases between. Germline V gene data show CDR1 as KGHSH and CDR2 as LQKENI. The CDR3 consists of 12 residues. The CDR3 is CASSPSVDTQYF. The CDR3 DNA follows: TGTGCCAGCTCACCCAGCGTAGATACGCAGTATTTT.

The chain recombines TRBV30 with TRBJ2-1; D possibly corresponds to TRBD2 (6 bases). Trimming stripped 3 bases from V and 0 bases from J, with 12 bases between. CDR3 length: 15 amino acids. Germline V lookup: CDR1 GTSNPN, CDR2 SVGIG (reference sequence). CDR3 protein: CAWRVAARSYNEQFF. The DNA for the CDR3 is TGTGCCTGGAGGGTAGCGGCACGCTCCTACAATGAGCAGTTCTTC.

This clone has a single count. This chain uses TRBV7-2 with TRBJ2-2; 8 bases align to TRBD1. The germline gives CDR1 SGHTA, CDR2 FQGNSA. The trim removed 5 bases at V and 7 bases at J, leaving 12 bases unmatched. This CDR3 is built from 16 residues. This CDR3 is CASSLPGRGHIGELFF. For the CDR3, the DNA is TGTGCCAGCAGCCTCCCGGGCAGGGGGCATATCGGGGAGCTGTTTTTT.

The chain couples TRBV11-3 to TRBJ2-6; TRBD1 matches 7 bases. Losses at the gene ends were 1 base for V and 0 bases for J; bases not matched to a gene: 6. The CDR3 has 18 residues. Germline CDR1 reads SGHNT; CDR2 reads YENEEA. As DNA, the CDR3 is TGTGCCAGCAGCTTAGGGACAGGCGTAAGCTCTGGGGCCAACGTCCTGACTTTC. Protein product: CASSLGTGVSSGANVLTF.

The CDR3 protein is CASSGTGGEQYF. CDR3 in DNA: TGTGCCAGCAGCGGCACAGGGGGCGAGCAGTACTTC. The chain uses TRBV9 and TRBJ2-7; TRBD1 matches at 8 bases. The CDR3 has 12 amino acids. Germline assignment: CDR1 SGDLS and CDR2 YYNGEE. V shed 3 bases, J shed 6 bases, and the junction held 2 bases outside the gene matches.